The 26 T cell receptor beta chains given below trace back to one sample, sequenced in a study of cytomegalovirus exposure and HLA in healthy donors. 13 Jbeta primers and 60 Vbeta primers were used for the PCR. Generated by immunoSEQ multiplex PCR, the TCRdb table keeps only in-frame clones and is missing some. Its table records around 76,000 clones. Sequenced material: PBMCs. These receptors originate from a woman aged 55-70 years in good health and CMV-seronegative.

This chain joins TRBV13 and TRBJ2-3; 11 bases line up with TRBD2. With V trimmed by 1 base and J by 3 bases, 6 bases remained unmatched. Germline V CDR1 and CDR2: PRHDT, FYEKMQ (reference sequence). CDR3 length equals 17 residues. The CDR3 sequence: CASSLVLAGGPTDTQYF. DNA for the CDR3: TGTGCCAGCAGCTTAGTATTAGCGGGAGGGCCTACAGATACGCAGTATTTT.

The V and J genes are TRBV7-8 and TRBJ1-2, with 8 bases lining up with TRBD1. From germline, CDR1 is SGHVS and CDR2 FQNEAQ. The V and J ends lost 5 bases and 6 bases, in that order; junction bases with no gene match: 8. The CDR3 loop spans 14 amino acids. The CDR3 coding sequence is TGTGCCAGCAGCATTGGACAGGGCGTTCATGGCTACACCTTC. It yields the protein CASSIGQGVHGYTF.

CDR3 residues: CASSEQGSYGYTF. CDR3 DNA sequence: TGTGCCAGCAGTGAACAGGGGTCCTATGGCTACACCTTC. The chain uses TRBV28 and TRBJ1-2; 7 bases align to TRBD1. The V segment lost 5 bases and the J segment 4 bases; nucleotides outside the gene matches: 4. In germline, CDR1 is MDHEN, CDR2 SYDVKM. CDR3 length: 13 residues.

The rearrangement joins TRBV7-6 to TRBJ2-1; TRBD1 agrees at 7 bases. Trimming removed 1 base from V and 7 bases from J; junction bases left unmatched: 4. The CDR3 runs to 14 residues. CDR1 is SGHVS and CDR2 is FNYEAQ in the germline V gene. CDR3: CASSLGQGLNEQFF. The CDR3 DNA reads as TGTGCCAGCAGCTTAGGACAGGGTTTAAATGAGCAGTTCTTC. Filled out from reference TRBV7-6 and TRBJ2-1, the complete variable domain reads GAGVSQSPRYKVTKRGQDVALRCDPISGHVSLYWYRQALGQGPEFLTYFNYEAQQDKSGLPNDRFSAERPEGSISTLTIQRTEQRDSAMYRCASSLGQGLNEQFFGPGTRLTVL.

This sequence joins TRBV18 and TRBJ2-7; D might be TRBD1 (5 bases). Trimming removed 4 bases at V and 1 base at J, with 11 bases between. The CDR3 runs to 14 residues. Germline assignment: CDR1 KGHSH and CDR2 LQKENI. The CDR3 region has the DNA TGTGCCAGCTCACTAGCCCAGGGTTCCTACGAGCAGTACTTC. It encodes CASSLAQGSYEQYF.

This chain uses TRBV19 with TRBJ2-6, with D maybe TRBD1 (6 bases). Germline-derived CDR1 and CDR2 are LNHDA and SQIVND (reference sequence). Trimming shortened V by 7 bases and J by 4 bases, and 14 bases separated the two germline ends. CDR3 length: 15 residues. The DNA for the CDR3 is TGTGCCAGTAAGAAGGGGGTTTCGGGGGCCAACGTCCTGACTTTC. Protein product: CASKKGVSGANVLTF.

The chain joins TRBV19 to TRBJ2-1, with 9 nucleotides matching TRBD2. Losses at the gene ends were 6 bases for V and 4 bases for J; bases not matched to a gene: 19. CDR3 size: 19 residues. From germline, CDR1 is LNHDA and CDR2 SQIVND (reference sequence). In DNA, the CDR3 is TGTGCCAGTAGGCCTAAAGCGGCGGGAGGGCCAAGTCATTACAATGAGCAGTTCTTC. Its translation is CASRPKAAGGPSHYNEQFF.

The chain uses TRBV10-1 and TRBJ2-2; the match to TRBD1 covers 8 bases. CDR3 size: 16 residues. Germline V gives CDR1 WNHNN, CDR2 SYGVQD (reference sequence). V shed 4 bases and J 5 bases; nucleotides not matched to a gene: 9. The CDR3 region is CASSVKRTGTTGELFF. CDR3 DNA: TGCGCCAGCAGTGTTAAGAGGACAGGGACAACCGGGGAGCTGTTTTTT.

V usage is TRBV10-3 and J usage is TRBJ1-2, with D perhaps TRBD1 (6 bases). Trimming removed 3 bases at V and 2 bases at J, with 10 bases between. The CDR3 spans 14 residues. Germline CDR1 and CDR2: ENHRY and SYGVKD. CDR3 in amino acids: CAISDGQLNYGYTF. CDR3 bases: TGTGCCATCAGTGATGGACAGCTAAACTATGGCTACACCTTC.

This chain joins TRBV2 and TRBJ1-2; TRBD1 matches 7 bases. The CDR3 loop spans 14 amino acids. Trimming at V came to 3 bases and at J to 4 bases, leaving 5 bases not matched to a gene. The germline gives CDR1 SNHLY, CDR2 FYNNEI. The DNA for the CDR3 is TGTGCCAGCAGTGAGCAGGGGGGCTTCTATGGCTACACCTTC. Encoded protein: CASSEQGGFYGYTF.

The chain couples TRBV28 to TRBJ1-3; TRBD1 matches 10 bases. CDR1 and CDR2 (germline): MDHEN, SYDVKM. Trimming cost V 10 bases and J 4 bases; bases outside gene matches: 10. The CDR3 sequence is 15 residues long. CDR3 sequence: CAKGPGQGTGNTIYF. In DNA, the CDR3 is TGTGCCAAGGGTCCGGGACAGGGGACGGGAAACACCATATATTTT.

V and J are TRBV7-3 and TRBJ2-1; D is perhaps TRBD2 (6 bases). The germline V gene has CDR1 SGHTA and CDR2 FQGTGA. CDR3 size: 16 residues. V was pared by 5 bases and J by 3 bases, with 17 bases between. CDR3 in amino acids: CASSPRGGGSYNEQFF. Written as DNA, the CDR3 is TGTGCCAGCAGCCCCCGGGGTGGAGGGAGCTACAATGAGCAGTTCTTC. Using reference TRBV7-3 and TRBJ2-1 for the parts outside the CDR3, the full variable domain is GAGVSQTPSNKVTEKGKYVELRCDPISGHTALYWYRQSLGQGPEFLIYFQGTGAADDSGLPNDRFFAVRPEGSVSTLKIQRTERGDSAVYLCASSPRGGGSYNEQFFGPGTRLTVL.

The J gene is TRBJ1-1, the V gene TRBV6-5; no definite D call. CDR1 and CDR2 from the germline V gene are MNHEY and SVGAGI. Trimming took off 0 bases at V and 5 bases at J, with 13 bases between the two ends. The CDR3 length is 15 residues. CDR3 amino acids: CASSYSGLSGTEAFF. CDR3 DNA sequence: TGTGCCAGCAGTTACTCGGGTCTTTCGGGGACTGAAGCTTTCTTT.

The V and J genes are TRBV7-9 and TRBJ1-4, with D possibly being TRBD1 (6 bases). V shed 7 bases and J shed 5 bases, with 17 bases lying between them. The germline V gene has CDR1 SEHNR and CDR2 FQNEAQ (reference sequence). There are 15 residues in the CDR3. The chain's CDR3 is CASKEGGTRNEKLFF. The CDR3, as DNA: TGTGCCAGCAAGGAGGGGGGGACTAGGAATGAAAAACTGTTTTTT.

V usage is TRBV6-6 and J usage is TRBJ2-3, with TRBD2 matching 9 bases. J gave up 3 bases and V 2 bases, and 3 bases lay outside the gene matches. The CDR3 sequence is 15 residues long. The germline gives CDR1 MNHNY, CDR2 SVGAGI (reference sequence). The CDR3 here is CASSYGAGGTDTQYF. CDR3 bases: TGTGCCAGCAGTTACGGGGCGGGAGGGACAGATACGCAGTATTTT.

The genes are TRBV10-2 and TRBJ2-5, with D tentatively TRBD2 (5 bases). V lost 9 bases and J 7 bases, leaving 9 bases between the germline ends. The CDR3 sequence is 10 residues long. Looked up from germline, CDR1 is WSHSY and CDR2 is SAAADI. The CDR3 DNA sequence: TGCGCCAGTGAAGAGGGGACCCAGTACTTC. Its protein is CASEEGTQYF.

J is TRBJ1-5 and V is TRBV7-3; D unclear. The CDR3 is made up of 14 amino acids. Germline V gene lookup returns CDR1 SGHTA and CDR2 FQGTGA. The V end lost 5 bases, the J end lost 6 bases, and 14 bases lay between the germline ends. The CDR3 sequence is CASSPPGSGQPQHF. CDR3 coding DNA: TGTGCCAGCAGCCCACCCGGTTCGGGTCAGCCCCAGCATTTT.

This chain uses TRBV4-2 with TRBJ2-6; the D is unclear. Trimming took 3 bases from V and 11 from J, leaving 11 bases between them. Germline CDR1 reads LGHNA; CDR2 reads YNFKEQ. The CDR3 sequence is 13 residues long. The CDR3 sequence is CASSHQENDVLTF. The CDR3, as DNA: TGTGCCAGCAGCCATCAGGAAAACGACGTCCTGACTTTC.

The chain employs TRBV28 and TRBJ2-3, with TRBD1 matching over 9 bases. The J segment lost 6 bases and the V segment lost 4 bases, leaving 17 bases of the junction unmatched. Germline V gives CDR1 MDHEN, CDR2 SYDVKM. There are 18 residues in the CDR3. The CDR3 DNA follows: TGTGCCAGCAGTTCTGCCGGGACAGGGATACTAAGACCCGATACGCAGTATTTT. Its translation is CASSSAGTGILRPDTQYF.

The rearrangement links TRBV10-3 to TRBJ1-1; TRBD1 might be the D (5 bases). The germline V and J ends were trimmed by 11 bases and 3 bases, with 19 bases remaining between them. Looked up from germline, CDR1 is ENHRY and CDR2 is SYGVKD. This CDR3 region has 14 residues. The CDR3 loop reads CAPAPAKGHTEAFF. CDR3 DNA sequence: TGTGCCCCCGCCCCCGCCAAGGGGCACACTGAAGCTTTCTTT.

The rearrangement joins TRBV5-8 to TRBJ1-5; 7 bases fit TRBD1. V gave up 0 bases and J gave up 0 bases; unmatched junction bases: 0. Germline V gene sequence: CDR1 SGHTS, CDR2 YDEGEE. This CDR3 is built from 15 residues. The chain's CDR3 is CASSLEGASNQPQHF. The CDR3 region has the DNA TGTGCCAGCAGCTTGGAGGGGGCTAGCAATCAGCCCCAGCATTTT.

The V call is TRBV2, the J call TRBJ2-6; D not certain. Germline V lookup: CDR1 SNHLY, CDR2 FYNNEI. Deletions cut 4 bases from V and 2 bases from J, with 9 bases between. CDR3 length: 15 amino acids. The CDR3 DNA sequence: TGTGCCAGCAGTGTAAAAGCAACTGGGGCCAACGTCCTGACTTTC. Protein: CASSVKATGANVLTF.

The CDR3 loop reads CSPKLLAGDTGELFF. The DNA of the CDR3 is TGCAGCCCCAAGTTGCTAGCGGGAGACACCGGGGAGCTGTTTTTT. The chain carries TRBV29-1 and TRBJ2-2, with TRBD2 identical over 10 bases. The CDR3 is made up of 15 amino acids. J was trimmed by 3 bases and V by 8 bases; bases with no gene match: 9. Germline V gene sequence: CDR1 SQVTM, CDR2 ANQGSEA.

V is TRBV5-1 and J is TRBJ1-2; tentative D call: TRBD1 (6 bases). The CDR3 spans 14 residues. Per germline, CDR1 SGHRS and CDR2 YFSETQ. V lost 7 bases, J lost 5 bases, and 18 bases lay in between. The CDR3 region has the DNA TGCGCCAGCTCCCTTGTACAGGGATCTTATGGCTACACCTTC. Translation: CASSLVQGSYGYTF.

The chain combines TRBV19 with TRBJ2-1; the D gene is possibly TRBD1 (6 bases). The CDR3 covers 13 residues. CDR1 and CDR2 from the germline V gene are LNHDA and SQIVND (reference sequence). V was pared by 4 bases and J by 4 bases, with 8 bases between. In DNA, the CDR3 is TGTGCCAGTAGTACAGGACAGTACAATGAGCAGTTCTTC. Encoded protein: CASSTGQYNEQFF.

The chain has TRBV10-3 and TRBJ1-1, with 9 bases that match TRBD1. This CDR3 is 13 amino acids long. The J segment lost 6 bases and the V segment lost 3 bases, leaving 2 bases of the junction unmatched. Per germline, CDR1 ENHRY and CDR2 SYGVKD. The CDR3 loop is CAISDGDRAEAFF. The CDR3 nucleotides are TGTGCCATCAGTGACGGGGACAGGGCTGAAGCTTTCTTT.